The 8 T cell receptor beta chains below were found in one sample sequenced in a study of blood T cell repertoires in COVID-19. The table came from immunoSEQ multiplex PCR; TCRdb's copy has only in-frame clones and leaves some out. This repertoire shows over 200,000 clones, about 88% found once; its top ten account for about 5%. The sample comprised peripheral blood. The receptors derive from a woman aged 40 to 55 with acute or convalescent COVID-19.

This chain joins TRBV10-3 and TRBJ1-2, with TRBD1 as a possible D gene (6 bases). The CDR3 totals 15 residues. V lost 3 bases, J lost 8 bases, and 19 bases lay in between. Germline V gives CDR1 ENHRY, CDR2 SYGVKD. CDR3 region: CAISERGITGTGYTF. The CDR3 DNA reads TGTGCCATCAGTGAACGGGGAATAACAGGGACCGGCTACACCTTC.

The chain couples TRBV2 to TRBJ2-7, with 8 positions matching TRBD1. This CDR3 is built from 12 residues. Germline CDR1 and CDR2: SNHLY and FYNNEI. With V trimmed by 10 bases and J by 1 base, 3 bases remained unmatched. CDR3 bases: TGTGCCATCAGACAGGGGTCCTACGAGCAGTACGTC. This sequence encodes CAIRQGSYEQYV.

The V and J genes are TRBV7-8 and TRBJ1-5; D uncertain. V lost 3 bases to trimming and J lost 6 bases, with 15 bases between them. This CDR3 has 15 residues. Germline values: CDR1 SGHVS, CDR2 FQNEAQ. CDR3 bases: TGTGCCAGCAGCTTGGCTGATATTCGCGGTCAGCCCCAGCATTTT. Its protein is CASSLADIRGQPQHF.

V is TRBV4-2 and J is TRBJ2-1, with 8 positions matching TRBD1. Germline CDR1 reads LGHNA; CDR2 reads YNFKEQ. V gave up 7 bases and J gave up 8 bases; unmatched junction bases: 7. The CDR3 contains 13 residues. The CDR3 DNA sequence: TGTGCCAGCACCTTGACAGGGGTCGATGAGCAGTTCTTC. Translating gives CASTLTGVDEQFF.

V usage is TRBV2 and J usage is TRBJ1-4, with 8 bases lining up with TRBD1. Germline CDR1 reads SNHLY; CDR2 reads FYNNEI. Germline trimming cut 3 bases from V and 4 bases from J; bases unmatched to any gene: 1. CDR3 length: 14 residues. In DNA form, the CDR3 reads TGTGCCAGCAGTGATGGACAGGGTAATGAAAAACTGTTTTTT. It encodes CASSDGQGNEKLFF.

V gene TRBV5-4 combines with J gene TRBJ2-7; D uncertain. This CDR3 is built from 17 residues. CDR1 and CDR2 (germline): SGHNT, YYREEE (reference sequence). Trimming took off 4 bases at V and 0 bases at J, with 20 bases between the two ends. CDR3 in amino acids: CASSPLVTIELSYEQYV. The DNA for the CDR3 is TGTGCCAGCAGCCCTCTCGTTACTATCGAACTCTCCTACGAGCAGTACGTC.

The chain combines TRBV10-3 with TRBJ2-1; TRBD2 matches 8 bases. CDR3 length: 17 amino acids. Per germline, CDR1 ENHRY and CDR2 SYGVKD. Trimming took 8 bases from V and 0 from J; bases not matched to a gene: 12. CDR3 loop: CAISASGPTSSYNEQFF. The CDR3 coding sequence is TGTGCCATCTCGGCTAGCGGGCCTACTAGCTCCTACAATGAGCAGTTCTTC.

This clone has only one observation. The V call is TRBV29-1, the J call TRBJ1-2; D unresolved. V was pared by 6 bases and J by 6 bases, with 8 bases between. The germline V gene encodes CDR1 SQVTM and CDR2 ANQGSEA. This CDR3 region has 10 residues. The CDR3 here is CSVEGNGYTF. The CDR3 DNA reads TGCAGCGTGGAGGGAAATGGCTACACCTTC.